These T cell receptor beta chains were read from a single sample in a study of PD-L1 blockade in urothelial cancer. Repertoires were generated with immunoSEQ multiplex PCR, while TCRdb's copy carries only in-frame clones and drops some. Found here are approximately 91,000 clones, over 65% of them singletons; the top ten hold over 7.5%. The sequences come from PBMCs, collected around atezolizumab (anti-PD-L1) treatment. These receptors were taken from an older man with urothelial cancer. The CDR3 runs from the conserved cysteine through the conserved F or W. The D gene is left open where the match is weak. Some rows have no size entry. The others give once, few or many, or a class for an expanded clone.

j_gene: TRBJ1-1; abundance: .; d_gene: TRBD1; v_gene: TRBV4-1; CDR3aa: CASSHLRDSYTEAFF; CDR3nt: TGCGCCAGCAGCCATCTCAGGGACAGTTACACTGAAGCTTTCTTT
j_gene: TRBJ1-5; abundance: .; d_gene: .; v_gene: TRBV5-5; CDR3aa: CASSLEVLLEGQPQHF; CDR3nt: TGTGCCAGCAGCTTAGAGGTATTGCTTGAGGGACAGCCCCAGCATTTT
j_gene: TRBJ2-7; abundance: once; d_gene: TRBD2; v_gene: TRBV11-3; CDR3aa: CASSLAAGLPSGRTYEQYF; CDR3nt: TGTGCCAGCAGCTTGGCCGCGGGTTTACCTAGCGGGAGAACCTACGAGCAGTACTTC
j_gene: TRBJ2-5; abundance: .; d_gene: .; v_gene: TRBV7-6; CDR3aa: CASSLVAGGVYEETQYF; CDR3nt: TGTGCCAGCAGCTTAGTGGCGGGCGGGGTTTATGAAGAGACCCAGTACTTC
j_gene: TRBJ2-1; abundance: .; d_gene: TRBD2; v_gene: TRBV4-1; CDR3aa: CASSQGVYVTSGYNEQFF; CDR3nt: TGCGCCAGCAGCCAAGGGGTATACGTGACTAGCGGCTACAATGAGCAGTTCTTC
j_gene: TRBJ2-7; abundance: .; d_gene: TRBD2; v_gene: TRBV9; CDR3aa: CASSSFPTREGEQYF; CDR3nt: TGTGCCAGCAGCTCATTCCCGACTAGGGAGGGCGAGCAGTACTTC
j_gene: TRBJ2-7; abundance: few; d_gene: TRBD2; v_gene: TRBV7-9; CDR3aa: CASSLVGGSLNEQYF; CDR3nt: TGTGCCAGCAGCTTAGTTGGCGGGAGCTTGAACGAGCAGTACTTC
j_gene: TRBJ2-1; abundance: .; d_gene: TRBD1; v_gene: TRBV9; CDR3aa: CASSVMGQSRVNEQFF; CDR3nt: TGTGCCAGCAGCGTAATGGGACAGTCGAGGGTCAATGAGCAGTTCTTC
j_gene: TRBJ2-7; abundance: .; d_gene: TRBD1; v_gene: TRBV30; CDR3aa: CAWNPGQGNHEQYF; CDR3nt: TGTGCCTGGAATCCGGGACAGGGTAACCACGAGCAGTACTTC
j_gene: TRBJ2-7; abundance: few; d_gene: .; v_gene: TRBV7-9; CDR3aa: CASSRNYEQYF; CDR3nt: TGTGCCAGCAGCCGTAATTACGAGCAGTACTTC
j_gene: TRBJ2-5; abundance: .; d_gene: .; v_gene: TRBV19; CDR3aa: CASSIGSGETQYF; CDR3nt: TGTGCCAGTAGTATAGGATCAGGGGAGACCCAGTACTTC
j_gene: TRBJ1-2; abundance: .; d_gene: .; v_gene: TRBV7-9; CDR3aa: CASSLPVTVYGYTF; CDR3nt: TGTGCCAGCAGCCTGCCCGTGACAGTCTATGGCTACACCTTC
j_gene: TRBJ1-4; abundance: .; d_gene: .; v_gene: TRBV5-1; CDR3aa: CASSLGGHREKLFF; CDR3nt: TGCGCCAGCAGCTTGGGGGGGCATCGGGAAAAACTGTTTTTT
j_gene: TRBJ2-5; abundance: .; d_gene: TRBD1; v_gene: TRBV5-5; CDR3aa: CASSRTGSRTETQYF; CDR3nt: TGTGCCAGCAGCAGGACAGGGAGTAGGACAGAGACCCAGTACTTC
j_gene: TRBJ1-4; abundance: once; d_gene: .; v_gene: TRBV4-3; CDR3aa: CASSPTDRLGYEKLFF; CDR3nt: TGCGCCAGCAGCCCGACAGACAGGTTGGGTTATGAAAAACTGTTTTTT
j_gene: TRBJ1-2; abundance: .; d_gene: .; v_gene: TRBV10-3; CDR3aa: CAITGGAGLSYGYTF; CDR3nt: TGTGCCATCACCGGGGGGGCGGGCCTTAGCTATGGCTACACCTTC
j_gene: TRBJ1-4; abundance: .; d_gene: .; v_gene: TRBV19; CDR3aa: CASSMEAGATNEKLFF; CDR3nt: TGTGCCAGTAGTATGGAGGCAGGTGCAACTAATGAAAAACTGTTTTTT
j_gene: TRBJ2-3; abundance: .; d_gene: TRBD1; v_gene: TRBV11-1; CDR3aa: CASQARDRSTDTQYF; CDR3nt: TGTGCCAGCCAAGCCCGGGACAGGAGCACAGATACGCAGTATTTT
j_gene: TRBJ1-5; abundance: .; d_gene: TRBD1; v_gene: TRBV6-5; CDR3aa: CASSSTGGPGQPQHF; CDR3nt: TGTGCCAGCAGCTCAACAGGGGGCCCCGGTCAGCCCCAGCATTTT
j_gene: TRBJ1-4; abundance: .; d_gene: TRBD1; v_gene: TRBV7-9; CDR3aa: CASSLDQGDEKLFF; CDR3nt: TGTGCCAGCAGCTTAGACCAGGGGGATGAAAAACTGTTTTTT
j_gene: TRBJ2-3; abundance: .; d_gene: .; v_gene: TRBV30; CDR3aa: CAWSKDSSTDTQYF; CDR3nt: TGTGCCTGGAGTAAGGACTCCTCCACAGATACGCAGTATTTT
j_gene: TRBJ1-6; abundance: .; d_gene: .; v_gene: TRBV6-5; CDR3aa: CASSYGGLDSPLHF; CDR3nt: TGTGCCAGCAGTTACGGGGGCTTAGATTCACCCCTCCACTTT
j_gene: TRBJ1-4; abundance: .; d_gene: TRBD1; v_gene: TRBV7-9; CDR3aa: CASSLAAGGSEKLFF; CDR3nt: TGTGCCAGCAGCTTAGCCGCAGGGGGGAGTGAAAAACTGTTTTTT
j_gene: TRBJ1-2; abundance: many; d_gene: .; v_gene: TRBV10-1; CDR3aa: CASANRNYGYTF; CDR3nt: TGCGCCAGCGCTAACAGGAACTATGGCTACACCTTC
j_gene: TRBJ2-3; abundance: .; d_gene: TRBD2; v_gene: TRBV2; CDR3aa: CASGLAGGLGTQYF; CDR3nt: TGTGCCAGCGGACTAGCGGGGGGGTTGGGTACGCAGTATTTT
j_gene: TRBJ1-2; abundance: .; d_gene: .; v_gene: TRBV5-5; CDR3aa: CASSHSHNYGYTF; CDR3nt: TGTGCCAGCAGCCACTCCCATAACTATGGCTACACCTTC
j_gene: TRBJ1-2; abundance: .; d_gene: TRBD1; v_gene: TRBV19; CDR3aa: CASSTGPKQGAGNYGYTF; CDR3nt: TGTGCCAGTAGTACCGGACCTAAACAGGGGGCTGGTAACTATGGCTACACCTTC
j_gene: TRBJ2-5; abundance: .; d_gene: .; v_gene: TRBV5-1; CDR3aa: CASSLVGSQETQYF; CDR3nt: TGCGCCAGCAGCTTGGTTGGGAGCCAAGAGACCCAGTACTTC